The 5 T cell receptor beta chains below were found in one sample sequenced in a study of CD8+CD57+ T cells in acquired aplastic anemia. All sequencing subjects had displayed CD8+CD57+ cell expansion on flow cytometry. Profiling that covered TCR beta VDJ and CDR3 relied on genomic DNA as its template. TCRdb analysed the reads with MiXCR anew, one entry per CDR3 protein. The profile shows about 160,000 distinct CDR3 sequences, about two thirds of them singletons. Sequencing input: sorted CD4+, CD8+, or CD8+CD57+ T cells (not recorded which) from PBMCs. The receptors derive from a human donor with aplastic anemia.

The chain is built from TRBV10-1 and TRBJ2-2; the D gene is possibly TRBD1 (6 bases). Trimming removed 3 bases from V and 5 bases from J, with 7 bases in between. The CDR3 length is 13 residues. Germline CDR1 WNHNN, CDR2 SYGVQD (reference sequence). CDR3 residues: CASSDRGTGELFF. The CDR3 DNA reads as TGCGCCAGCAGTGACAGGGGAACCGGGGAGCTGTTTTTT.

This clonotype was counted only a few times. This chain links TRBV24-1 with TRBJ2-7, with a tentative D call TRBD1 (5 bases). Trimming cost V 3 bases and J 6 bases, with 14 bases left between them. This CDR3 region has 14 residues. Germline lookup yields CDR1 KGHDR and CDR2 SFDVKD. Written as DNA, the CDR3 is TGTGCCACCAGTGATCCAAATGACAGTTTCGAGCAGTACTTC. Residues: CATSDPNDSFEQYF.

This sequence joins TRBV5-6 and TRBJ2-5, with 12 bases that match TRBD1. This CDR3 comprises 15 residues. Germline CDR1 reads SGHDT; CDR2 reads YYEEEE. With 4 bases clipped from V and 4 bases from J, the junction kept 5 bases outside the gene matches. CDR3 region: CASSPGTGGRETQYF. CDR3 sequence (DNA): TGTGCCAGCAGCCCAGGGACAGGGGGCCGAGAGACCCAGTACTTC.

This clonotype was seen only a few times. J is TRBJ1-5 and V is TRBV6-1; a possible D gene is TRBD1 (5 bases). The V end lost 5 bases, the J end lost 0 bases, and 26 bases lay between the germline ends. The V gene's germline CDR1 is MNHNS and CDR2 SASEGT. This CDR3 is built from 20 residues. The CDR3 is CASSIDDTTGTEYSNQPQHF. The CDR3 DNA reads TGTGCCAGCAGTATCGACGACACAACCGGGACCGAATATAGCAATCAGCCCCAGCATTTT.

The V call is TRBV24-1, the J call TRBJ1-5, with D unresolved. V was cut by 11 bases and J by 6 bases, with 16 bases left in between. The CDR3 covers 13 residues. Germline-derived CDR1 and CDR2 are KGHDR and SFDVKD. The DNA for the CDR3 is TGTGCCAGCTCACCGAAAGGCGCTCAGCCCCAGCATTTT. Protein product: CASSPKGAQPQHF.